What follows is one T cell receptor (beta chain) and its context. Sample treatment: oral pan-JAK inhibitor, 5-10 mg twice daily. Germline-derived CDR1 and CDR2 are SGHDT and YYEEEE. The CDR3 has 16 residues. V shed 5 bases, J shed 7 bases, and the junction held 11 bases outside the gene matches. These data are taken from a study of CD8+ T cells in alopecia areata. Study-wide context: For the treated group, dosing was oral tofacitinib at 5 to 10 mg twice daily.

TCR sequencing used cDNA made by reverse transcription of extracted RNA. The repertoire was sequenced with immunoSEQ multiplex PCR; TCRdb's copy has only in-frame clones and lacks some. The data show under 300,000 clones, over 45% seen once. This clonotype was obtained from a human donor with alopecia areata. The material sequenced was CD4+ T cells sorted from blood, taken at roughly week 52, from a patient treated with tofacitinib. The chain is built from TRBV5-6 and TRBJ2-1, with TRBD2 identical over 11 bases. The CDR3 DNA follows: TGTGCCAGCAGATCCCCTAGCGGGGGGAGGAAAAATGAGCAGTTCTTC. The encoded protein is CASRSPSGGRKNEQFF.